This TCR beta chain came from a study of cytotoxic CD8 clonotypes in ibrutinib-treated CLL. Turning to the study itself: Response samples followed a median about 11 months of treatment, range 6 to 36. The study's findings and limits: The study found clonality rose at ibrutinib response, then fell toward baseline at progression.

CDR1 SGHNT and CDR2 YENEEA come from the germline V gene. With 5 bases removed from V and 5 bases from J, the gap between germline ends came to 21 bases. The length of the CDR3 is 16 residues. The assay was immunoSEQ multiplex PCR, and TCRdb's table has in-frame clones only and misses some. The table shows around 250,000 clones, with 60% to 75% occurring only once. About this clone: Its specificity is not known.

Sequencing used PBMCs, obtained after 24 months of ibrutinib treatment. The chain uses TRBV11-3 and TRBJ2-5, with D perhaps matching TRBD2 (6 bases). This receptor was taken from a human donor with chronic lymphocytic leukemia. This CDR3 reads CASSQGSEGALETQYF. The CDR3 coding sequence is TGTGCCAGCAGCCAAGGGTCGGAGGGAGCCCTGGAGACCCAGTACTTC.